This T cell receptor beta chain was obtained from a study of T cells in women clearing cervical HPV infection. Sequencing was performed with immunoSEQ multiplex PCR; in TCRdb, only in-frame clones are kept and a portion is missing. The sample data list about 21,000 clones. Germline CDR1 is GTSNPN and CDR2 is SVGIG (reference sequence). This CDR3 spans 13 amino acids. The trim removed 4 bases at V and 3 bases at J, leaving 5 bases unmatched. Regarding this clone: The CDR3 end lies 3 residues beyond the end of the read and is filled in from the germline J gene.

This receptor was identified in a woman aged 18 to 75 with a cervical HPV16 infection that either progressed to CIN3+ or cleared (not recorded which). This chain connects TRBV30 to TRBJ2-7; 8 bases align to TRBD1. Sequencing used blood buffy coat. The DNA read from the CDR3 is TGTGCCTGGACAGGGGGCTCTGGCTACGAG. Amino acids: CAWTGGSGYE. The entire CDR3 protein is CAWTGGSGYEQYF. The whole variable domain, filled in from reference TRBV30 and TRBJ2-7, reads SQTIHQWPATLVQPVGSPLSLECTVEGTSNPNLYWYRQAAGRGLQLLFYSVGIGQISSEVPQNLSASRPQDRQFILSSKKLLLSDSGFYLCAWTGGSGYEQYFGPGTRLTVT.